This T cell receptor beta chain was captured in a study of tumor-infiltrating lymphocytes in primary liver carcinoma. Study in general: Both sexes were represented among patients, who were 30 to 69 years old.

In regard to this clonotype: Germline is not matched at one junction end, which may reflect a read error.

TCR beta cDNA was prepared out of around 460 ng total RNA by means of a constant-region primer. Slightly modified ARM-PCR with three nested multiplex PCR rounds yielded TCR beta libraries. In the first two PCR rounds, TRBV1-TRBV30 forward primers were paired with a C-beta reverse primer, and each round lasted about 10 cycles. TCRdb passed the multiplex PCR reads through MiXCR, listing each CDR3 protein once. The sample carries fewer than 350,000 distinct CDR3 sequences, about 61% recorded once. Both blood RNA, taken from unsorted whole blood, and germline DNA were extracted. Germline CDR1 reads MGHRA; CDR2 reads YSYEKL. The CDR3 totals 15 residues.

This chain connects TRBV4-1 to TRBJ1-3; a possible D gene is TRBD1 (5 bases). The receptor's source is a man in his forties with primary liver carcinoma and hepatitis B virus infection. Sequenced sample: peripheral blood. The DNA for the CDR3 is TGCGCTAGCAGCCAAAGGACAAGCTCTGGGAACACCACATATTTT. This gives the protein CASSQRTSSGNTTYF.